The rows below give T cell receptor beta chains drawn from one sample of a study of control samples from healthy donors and cancer patients. The method was immunoSEQ multiplex PCR; TCRdb's version includes in-frame clones alone and lacks a portion of them. Of some 57,000 clones listed, 95% are singletons. Sequenced material: blood. The receptors were sampled from a man between 25 and 39 years old in good health. Each CDR3 is given with its conserved first and last residue. The order of the fields is D gene, V gene, J gene, clone size, CDR3 protein, CDR3 DNA. D genes are given only for firm matches. Expanded clones are given a class, and other clones once, few, many or no size at all.

D gene: NA; V gene: TRBV14; J gene: TRBJ1-2; clone size: NA; CDR3 protein: CASSQVGGNYGYTF; CDR3 DNA: TGTGCCAGCAGCCAAGTCGGAGGTAACTATGGCTACACCTTC
D gene: NA; V gene: TRBV21-1; J gene: TRBJ1-6; clone size: NA; CDR3 protein: CASSKDGGLSSYNSPLHF; CDR3 DNA: TGTGCCAGCAGCAAAGATGGGGGGCTTAGCTCCTATAATTCACCCCTCCACTTT
D gene: NA; V gene: TRBV28; J gene: TRBJ2-6; clone size: NA; CDR3 protein: CASSFIGESSGANVLTF; CDR3 DNA: TGTGCCAGCAGTTTCATTGGGGAATCTTCTGGGGCCAACGTCCTGACTTTC
D gene: NA; V gene: TRBV20-1; J gene: TRBJ1-4; clone size: NA; CDR3 protein: CSASRVGGEKLFF; CDR3 DNA: TGCAGTGCTAGTAGGGTAGGAGGTGAAAAACTGTTTTTT
D gene: TRBD2; V gene: TRBV6-5; J gene: TRBJ2-3; clone size: few; CDR3 protein: CASRILADSTDTQYF; CDR3 DNA: TGTGCCAGCAGGATACTAGCGGACAGCACAGATACGCAGTATTTT
D gene: TRBD1; V gene: TRBV28; J gene: TRBJ1-6; clone size: NA; CDR3 protein: CASSSGTGGTSYNSPLHF; CDR3 DNA: TGTGCCAGCAGCTCCGGGACAGGGGGCACATCGTATAATTCACCCCTCCACTTT
D gene: NA; V gene: TRBV5-1; J gene: TRBJ2-2; clone size: NA; CDR3 protein: CASSLAGQNTGELFF; CDR3 DNA: TGCGCCAGCAGCTTGGCGGGGCAGAACACCGGGGAGCTGTTTTTT
D gene: NA; V gene: TRBV12-3/TRBV12-4; J gene: TRBJ1-2; clone size: NA; CDR3 protein: CASSPDRVRGYTF; CDR3 DNA: TGTGCCAGCAGTCCCGATCGGGTACGGGGCTACACCTTC
D gene: TRBD2; V gene: TRBV27; J gene: TRBJ2-7; clone size: NA; CDR3 protein: CASSLKRDPSYEQYF; CDR3 DNA: TGTGCCAGCAGTTTAAAGCGGGACCCCTCCTACGAGCAGTACTTC
D gene: NA; V gene: TRBV9; J gene: TRBJ2-1; clone size: NA; CDR3 protein: CASSRENEQFF; CDR3 DNA: TGTGCCAGCTCCCGGGAGAATGAGCAGTTCTTC
D gene: TRBD2; V gene: TRBV6-4; J gene: TRBJ2-1; clone size: NA; CDR3 protein: CASSLGTSGDYNEQFF; CDR3 DNA: TGTGCCAGCAGTTTAGGGACTAGCGGGGATTACAATGAGCAGTTCTTC
D gene: NA; V gene: TRBV12-3/TRBV12-4; J gene: TRBJ1-1; clone size: NA; CDR3 protein: CASSLGTVTEAFF; CDR3 DNA: TGTGCCAGCAGTTTAGGTACAGTCACTGAAGCTTTCTTT
D gene: NA; V gene: TRBV6-5; J gene: TRBJ1-2; clone size: NA; CDR3 protein: CASSYSGEGYTF; CDR3 DNA: TGTGCCAGCAGTTACTCGGGGGAAGGCTACACCTTC
D gene: TRBD2; V gene: TRBV6-5; J gene: TRBJ2-3; clone size: NA; CDR3 protein: CASTALAGGRDTQYF; CDR3 DNA: TGTGCCAGCACCGCCCTAGCGGGAGGGAGAGATACGCAGTATTTT
D gene: TRBD1; V gene: TRBV5-1; J gene: TRBJ2-7; clone size: NA; CDR3 protein: CASSRDPGQGSYEQYF; CDR3 DNA: TGCGCCAGCAGCCGAGATCCGGGACAGGGTAGCTACGAGCAGTACTTC
D gene: TRBD2; V gene: TRBV12-5; J gene: TRBJ2-1; clone size: NA; CDR3 protein: CASGGGVGEQFF; CDR3 DNA: TGTGCTAGTGGTGGGGGGGTAGGCGAGCAGTTCTTC
D gene: NA; V gene: TRBV28; J gene: TRBJ1-5; clone size: NA; CDR3 protein: CASSTRDRIDQPQHF; CDR3 DNA: TGTGCCAGCAGTACAAGAGACAGGATAGATCAGCCCCAGCATTTT
D gene: TRBD1; V gene: TRBV5-1; J gene: TRBJ2-3; clone size: NA; CDR3 protein: CASSPGQGSTQYF; CDR3 DNA: TGCGCCAGCAGTCCGGGACAGGGAAGTACGCAGTATTTT
D gene: NA; V gene: TRBV30; J gene: TRBJ1-1; clone size: NA; CDR3 protein: CAWSAPSAATEAFF; CDR3 DNA: TGTGCCTGGAGTGCCCCTTCGGCGGCCACTGAAGCTTTCTTT
D gene: TRBD1; V gene: TRBV28; J gene: TRBJ2-4; clone size: NA; CDR3 protein: CASSLDRKNIQYF; CDR3 DNA: TGTGCCAGCAGTCTGGACAGGAAAAACATTCAGTACTTC
D gene: TRBD1; V gene: TRBV7-6; J gene: TRBJ2-7; clone size: NA; CDR3 protein: CASSRARDRGYEQYF; CDR3 DNA: TGTGCCAGCAGCCGCGCCCGAGACAGGGGGTACGAGCAGTACTTC
D gene: TRBD2; V gene: TRBV25-1; J gene: TRBJ2-1; clone size: NA; CDR3 protein: CASSEFFPTSGVGNEQFF; CDR3 DNA: TGTGCCAGCAGTGAATTCTTCCCTACTAGCGGGGTAGGGAATGAGCAGTTCTTC
D gene: TRBD1; V gene: TRBV4-2; J gene: TRBJ2-3; clone size: NA; CDR3 protein: CASSQVGQGADTQYF; CDR3 DNA: TGTGCCAGCAGCCAAGTGGGGCAGGGGGCAGATACGCAGTATTTT
D gene: TRBD1; V gene: TRBV7-2; J gene: TRBJ2-4; clone size: NA; CDR3 protein: CASSSWTGGGVKNIQYF; CDR3 DNA: TGTGCCAGCAGCTCCTGGACAGGGGGCGGCGTCAAAAACATTCAGTACTTC
D gene: NA; V gene: TRBV7-8; J gene: TRBJ1-5; clone size: NA; CDR3 protein: CASSLLSNQPQHF; CDR3 DNA: TGTGCCAGCAGCTTACTCAGCAATCAGCCCCAGCATTTT
D gene: TRBD1; V gene: TRBV5-4; J gene: TRBJ2-1; clone size: NA; CDR3 protein: CASSDGQGAGEQFF; CDR3 DNA: TGTGCCAGCAGCGACGGACAGGGGGCTGGTGAGCAGTTCTTC
D gene: TRBD1; V gene: TRBV28; J gene: TRBJ1-1; clone size: NA; CDR3 protein: CASSLFSTGGNTEAFF; CDR3 DNA: TGTGCCAGCAGTTTATTCTCGACAGGGGGGAACACTGAAGCTTTCTTT
D gene: NA; V gene: TRBV19; J gene: TRBJ2-3; clone size: once; CDR3 protein: CASSIASTQYF; CDR3 DNA: TGTGCCAGTAGTATAGCAAGTACGCAGTATTTT
D gene: TRBD1; V gene: TRBV27; J gene: TRBJ1-1; clone size: NA; CDR3 protein: CASSTYRGPRNTEAFF; CDR3 DNA: TGTGCCAGCAGTACGTACAGGGGGCCTAGGAACACTGAAGCTTTCTTT
D gene: NA; V gene: TRBV25-1; J gene: TRBJ1-6; clone size: NA; CDR3 protein: CASSERWDSPLHF; CDR3 DNA: TGTGCCAGCAGTGAAAGGTGGGATTCACCCCTCCACTTT
D gene: NA; V gene: TRBV28; J gene: TRBJ2-1; clone size: NA; CDR3 protein: CASSIRNNEQFF; CDR3 DNA: TGTGCCAGCAGTATAAGAAACAATGAGCAGTTCTTC
D gene: NA; V gene: TRBV11-2; J gene: TRBJ2-7; clone size: NA; CDR3 protein: CASSLAGLYEQYF; CDR3 DNA: TGTGCCAGCAGCTTAGCGGGTTTGTACGAGCAGTACTTC
D gene: NA; V gene: TRBV14; J gene: TRBJ1-2; clone size: once; CDR3 protein: CASSLVVGYGYTF; CDR3 DNA: TGTGCCAGCAGCTTAGTAGTTGGCTATGGCTACACCTTC
D gene: TRBD2; V gene: TRBV20-1; J gene: TRBJ2-1; clone size: NA; CDR3 protein: CSAGTSGRQFF; CDR3 DNA: TGCAGTGCAGGGACTAGCGGGAGACAGTTCTTC
D gene: NA; V gene: TRBV7-8; J gene: TRBJ2-1; clone size: NA; CDR3 protein: CASSLAYNEQFF; CDR3 DNA: TGTGCCAGCAGCTTAGCTTATAATGAGCAGTTCTTC
D gene: TRBD1; V gene: TRBV11-2; J gene: TRBJ2-1; clone size: NA; CDR3 protein: CASSLGRTGGGHEQFF; CDR3 DNA: TGTGCCAGCAGCTTAGGGAGAACAGGGGGAGGCCATGAGCAGTTCTTC
D gene: TRBD1; V gene: TRBV18; J gene: TRBJ2-7; clone size: NA; CDR3 protein: CASNDIQGAIEQYF; CDR3 DNA: TGTGCCAGCAACGATATACAGGGGGCCATCGAGCAGTACTTC
D gene: NA; V gene: TRBV6-4; J gene: TRBJ2-2; clone size: few; CDR3 protein: CASSERVGTGELFF; CDR3 DNA: TGTGCCAGCAGTGAAAGGGTGGGCACCGGGGAGCTGTTTTTT
D gene: NA; V gene: TRBV4-1; J gene: TRBJ2-2; clone size: once; CDR3 protein: CASSQDVSPGELFF; CDR3 DNA: TGCGCCAGCAGCCAAGACGTCTCTCCCGGGGAGCTGTTTTTT
D gene: TRBD1; V gene: TRBV20-1; J gene: TRBJ1-2; clone size: NA; CDR3 protein: CSASLGTAYGYTF; CDR3 DNA: TGCAGTGCTAGTCTCGGGACAGCTTATGGCTACACCTTC
D gene: NA; V gene: TRBV11-2; J gene: TRBJ2-1; clone size: NA; CDR3 protein: CASSLYGVSYNEQFF; CDR3 DNA: TGTGCCAGCAGCTTATATGGGGTCTCCTACAATGAGCAGTTCTTC
D gene: NA; V gene: TRBV5-3; J gene: TRBJ1-3; clone size: NA; CDR3 protein: CARSLKAGSYSSGNTIYF; CDR3 DNA: TGTGCCAGAAGCTTGAAGGCAGGCTCCTACAGCTCTGGAAACACCATATATTTT
D gene: TRBD2; V gene: TRBV7-3; J gene: TRBJ2-1; clone size: NA; CDR3 protein: CASSLRLAGGVNNEQFF; CDR3 DNA: TGTGCCAGCAGCCTTCGACTAGCGGGAGGGGTAAACAATGAGCAGTTCTTC
D gene: NA; V gene: TRBV18; J gene: TRBJ1-3; clone size: NA; CDR3 protein: CASSPKDISGNTIYF; CDR3 DNA: TGTGCCAGCTCACCAAAGGACATCTCTGGAAACACCATATATTTT
D gene: NA; V gene: TRBV7-3; J gene: TRBJ2-2; clone size: NA; CDR3 protein: CASSLFGTGELFF; CDR3 DNA: TGTGCCAGCAGCCTCTTCGGCACCGGGGAGCTGTTTTTT
D gene: NA; V gene: TRBV5-3; J gene: TRBJ2-7; clone size: NA; CDR3 protein: CARSLVRTRSEQYF; CDR3 DNA: TGTGCCAGAAGCTTGGTCCGGACACGCTCCGAGCAGTACTTC
D gene: NA; V gene: TRBV30; J gene: TRBJ1-3; clone size: NA; CDR3 protein: CAWSISGNTIYF; CDR3 DNA: TGTGCCTGGAGTATATCTGGAAACACCATATATTTT
D gene: NA; V gene: TRBV30; J gene: TRBJ1-4; clone size: NA; CDR3 protein: CAWSGVLNEKLFF; CDR3 DNA: TGTGCCTGGTCTGGGGTCCTTAATGAAAAACTGTTTTTT
D gene: NA; V gene: TRBV12-3/TRBV12-4; J gene: TRBJ1-5; clone size: NA; CDR3 protein: CASSSFTKPQHF; CDR3 DNA: TGTGCCAGCAGTTCATTCACCAAGCCCCAGCATTTT
D gene: NA; V gene: TRBV7-3; J gene: TRBJ2-3; clone size: NA; CDR3 protein: CASSPRVGGTTDTQYF; CDR3 DNA: TGTGCCAGCAGCCCCCGCGTGGGGGGAACTACAGATACGCAGTATTTT
D gene: NA; V gene: TRBV19; J gene: TRBJ2-2; clone size: NA; CDR3 protein: CASNPRGNTGELFF; CDR3 DNA: TGTGCCAGTAACCCAAGAGGGAACACCGGGGAGCTGTTTTTT
D gene: NA; V gene: TRBV9; J gene: TRBJ2-2; clone size: NA; CDR3 protein: CASSVGPRGGTGELFF; CDR3 DNA: TGTGCCAGCAGCGTAGGCCCCAGGGGAGGGACCGGGGAGCTGTTTTTT
D gene: TRBD1; V gene: TRBV10-2; J gene: TRBJ2-7; clone size: NA; CDR3 protein: CASSAVGQGAYEQYF; CDR3 DNA: TGCGCCAGCAGTGCAGTTGGACAGGGGGCCTACGAGCAGTACTTC